This TCR beta chain derives from a study of regulatory T cells in long-lasting Graves disease. Whole-study context: Persistence in Graves' disease required over 5 years of antithyroid drugs plus positive TSH receptor antibodies.

CDR1 and CDR2 (germline): SGHDN, FVKESK. After removal of 0 bases from V and 2 bases from J, the junction contained 9 bases not matched to a gene. There are 17 residues in the CDR3. The time point: persistent/refractory GD, antithyroid drugs over 5 years with positive TRAb. RNA extracted from PBMCs served as the sequencing template. Arm-PCR of CDR3 regions and iRepertoire HTBI primers were used to build TCR beta libraries. TCRdb reprocessed the multiplex PCR reads via MiXCR and lists one record per CDR3 protein. The table has about 470,000 distinct CDR3 sequences, around 20% seen once. The rearrangement joins TRBV14 to TRBJ2-5; 7 nucleotides line up with TRBD2. The clonotype was recovered from a female donor with Graves disease. Here the sequenced sample was peripheral blood mononuclear cells (PBMCs), taken when the disease was refractory, from a patient treated with antithyroid drugs. CDR3 bases: TGTGCCAGCAGCCAAGAGAGGGGCGGGAGCCTTCAAGAGACCCAGTACTTC. It encodes CASSQERGGSLQETQYF.